Listed below are T cell receptor beta chains from one sample, sequenced in a study of cytomegalovirus exposure and HLA in healthy donors. Measured with immunoSEQ multiplex PCR; TCRdb has only the in-frame clones, and not every one. The sample yields about 160,000 clones, roughly 91% seen once. The sequenced material came from PBMCs. The receptors here all came from a man younger than 30 in good health and CMV-seropositive. Each CDR3 is given with its conserved first and last residue. Fields, in order: clone size, J gene, D gene, V gene, CDR3 DNA, CDR3 protein. The D gene is left open where the match is weak. A clone size is listed for some rows: how often the clone was seen (once, few, many), or a class if it is expanded.

NA,TRBJ2-7,TRBD1,TRBV5-4,TGTGCCAGCAGTTTGAGGACAGGGGGGAGGGAATACGAGCAGTACTTC,CASSLRTGGREYEQYF
NA,TRBJ1-2,NA,TRBV5-1,TGCGCCAGCAGCTTGGGCAACACAGAGAACTATGGCTACACCTTC,CASSLGNTENYGYTF
NA,TRBJ1-2,NA,TRBV7-2,TGTGCCAGCAGCTTAGCGCGGGGGGTAGACTATGGCTACACCTTC,CASSLARGVDYGYTF
NA,TRBJ2-2,TRBD1,TRBV9,TGTGCCAGCAGCCCCCGACAGGGCGGGACCGGGGAGCTGTTTTTT,CASSPRQGGTGELFF
NA,TRBJ1-5,NA,TRBV11-2,TGTGCCAGCAGCTTAGAAATAAATCAGCCCCAGCATTTT,CASSLEINQPQHF
NA,TRBJ2-2,TRBD1,TRBV28,TGTGCCAGCAGTTTATCGCTCCTAGGGACAGTAAACACCGGGGAGCTGTTTTTT,CASSLSLLGTVNTGELFF
NA,TRBJ2-4,NA,TRBV28,TGTGCCAGCAGTACCTTAGGAGCGGGAGCCAAAAACATTCAGTACTTC,CASSTLGAGAKNIQYF
NA,TRBJ2-1,NA,TRBV13,TGTGCCAGCAGCTTAGGGTATAACAGGTCCGGGCCGTTCTTC,CASSLGYNRSGPFF
NA,TRBJ2-7,NA,TRBV15,TGTGCCACCAGCAGAGAAGAGGGCAGGGGCTACGAGCAGTACTTC,CATSREEGRGYEQYF
NA,TRBJ2-5,NA,TRBV4-2,TGTGCCAGCAGCCCGGAACTCACAAGGGGACAAGAGACCCAGTACTTC,CASSPELTRGQETQYF
NA,TRBJ2-7,NA,TRBV5-1,TGCGCCAGCAGCCCATGGACAGACCCCTACGAGCAGTACTTC,CASSPWTDPYEQYF
NA,TRBJ1-1,NA,TRBV27,TGTGCCAGCAGTCCTACTCCGAACACTGAAGCTTTCTTT,CASSPTPNTEAFF
once,TRBJ1-2,TRBD1,TRBV28,TGTGCCAGCAGTTTCCCGACAGGGAAGGCCTATGGCTACACCTTC,CASSFPTGKAYGYTF
NA,TRBJ2-5,NA,TRBV4-1,TGCGCCAGCAGCCAAGATTTTGGGAGACAAGAGACCCAGTACTTC,CASSQDFGRQETQYF
once,TRBJ1-3,TRBD1,TRBV6-5,TGTGCCAGCAGTCGACAGGGCAGCTCTGGAAACACCATATATTTT,CASSRQGSSGNTIYF
once,TRBJ1-1,TRBD1,TRBV5-8,TGTGCCAGCAGCTTGGCCGGGACAGGGAACACTGAAGCTTTCTTT,CASSLAGTGNTEAFF
NA,TRBJ2-2,TRBD1,TRBV6-1,TGTGCCAGCAAGGCACAGGGGGGCACCGGGGAGCTGTTTTTT,CASKAQGGTGELFF
NA,TRBJ2-7,TRBD1,TRBV18,TGTGCCAGCTCACCACCCGGGACAGCCCCCTACGAGCAGTACTTC,CASSPPGTAPYEQYF
NA,TRBJ2-7,TRBD1,TRBV18,TGTGCCAGCTCCAACATGACAGGGGCCTACGAGCAGTACTTC,CASSNMTGAYEQYF
NA,TRBJ2-7,NA,TRBV19,TGTGCCAGTAGTTTGTCAGGATCCTACGAGCAGTACTTC,CASSLSGSYEQYF
NA,TRBJ1-1,TRBD1,TRBV15,TGTGCCACCAGCAGGACAGGGATATGGAACACTGAAGCTTTCTTT,CATSRTGIWNTEAFF
NA,TRBJ2-3,NA,TRBV11-3,TGTGCCAGCAGCTCGAGTGGGCCCGGCACAGATACGCAGTATTTT,CASSSSGPGTDTQYF
NA,TRBJ2-3,TRBD1,TRBV4-1,TGCGCCAGCAGCCAATCTTCGGGACAGGGATTCGATACGCAGTATTTT,CASSQSSGQGFDTQYF
NA,TRBJ2-1,NA,TRBV12-2,TGTGCAAGTCGCTTAGTCTTTCGGGGGACAGGGAACGGGATATACAATGAGCAGTTCTTC,CASRLVFRGTGNGIYNEQFF
NA,TRBJ1-1,TRBD1,TRBV5-4,TGTGCCAGCAGTCCCAATCAGGGGGAAACTGAAGCTTTCTTT,CASSPNQGETEAFF
few,TRBJ1-2,NA,TRBV4-1,TGCGCCAGCAGCCAAGAAAGGACAGTTAACTATGGCTACACCTTC,CASSQERTVNYGYTF
NA,TRBJ1-5,TRBD1,TRBV5-1,TGCGCCAGCAGCCCCCCGGGACAGGGGACCCTAAAGCTACAGTCGGGGGGGGTTCAGCCCCAGCATTTT,CASSPPGQGTLKLQSGGVQPQHF
once,TRBJ2-3,TRBD2,TRBV7-3,TGTGCCAGCAGCCCGGGACTAGCGGGAGATACGCAGTATTTT,CASSPGLAGDTQYF
NA,TRBJ2-7,NA,TRBV18,TGTGCCAGCTCACCGACAGAAACTTCCTACGAGCAGTACTTC,CASSPTETSYEQYF
NA,TRBJ2-2,TRBD2,TRBV7-9,TGTGCCAGCAGCTTTTTTAGACTAGCCTCCGGGGAGCTGTTTTTT,CASSFFRLASGELFF
NA,TRBJ2-5,TRBD1,TRBV6-5,TGTGCCAGCAGTTACTCGGGTCTAACAGGGGATTTGTACTTC,CASSYSGLTGDLYF
NA,TRBJ1-5,TRBD1,TRBV5-1,TGCGCCAGCAGCTTGGGGACAGGGGACAATCAGCCCCAGCATTTT,CASSLGTGDNQPQHF
NA,TRBJ1-1,TRBD1,TRBV4-2,TGTGCCAGCAGCCGCGTACAGGGGCCTACGACTGAAGCTTTCTTT,CASSRVQGPTTEAFF
NA,TRBJ1-1,TRBD1,TRBV10-1,TGCGCCAGCAGTCCCTTGGGGACAGAGGTCCCTGAAGCTTTCTTT,CASSPLGTEVPEAFF
NA,TRBJ2-1,TRBD2,TRBV7-9,TGTGCCAGCAGCTTAGCGGGCGGGAGGGCCGACAATGAGCAGTTCTTC,CASSLAGGRADNEQFF
NA,TRBJ2-1,TRBD2,TRBV7-3,TGTGCCAGCAGCTTGTCGGGAGGGCCCTATGAGCAGTTCTTC,CASSLSGGPYEQFF
NA,TRBJ1-4,TRBD1,TRBV5-1,TGCGCCAGCAGTCCGGGACAGGGGCATGAAAAACTGTTTTTT,CASSPGQGHEKLFF
NA,TRBJ2-7,TRBD1,TRBV28,TGTGCCAGCTGTACCGGACAGGGGACCTACGAGCAGTACTTC,CASCTGQGTYEQYF
few,TRBJ2-7,NA,TRBV28,TGTGCCAGCAGTCCTAGTGGTGGCGAGCAGTACTTC,CASSPSGGEQYF
NA,TRBJ1-1,NA,TRBV28,TGTGCCAGCAGTTTCGTGAACACTGAAGCTTTCTTT,CASSFVNTEAFF
NA,TRBJ2-7,NA,TRBV18,TGTGCCAGCTCACCCGGTGCCGGTTTGAGGAGTGAGCAGTACTTC,CASSPGAGLRSEQYF
NA,TRBJ2-3,TRBD2,TRBV11-2,TGTGCCAGCAGCTTAGGAACTAGCGGGAGCAGGACAGATACGCAGTATTTT,CASSLGTSGSRTDTQYF
NA,TRBJ2-2,TRBD1,TRBV6-1,TGTGCCAGCAGTGAACTGACAGGGGGACCGAACACCGGGGAGCTGTTTTTT,CASSELTGGPNTGELFF
NA,TRBJ1-2,NA,TRBV28,TGTGCCAGCAGTTTCGGGTCCAACTATGGCTACACCTTC,CASSFGSNYGYTF
NA,TRBJ2-1,NA,TRBV6-5,TGTGCCAGCGGGAGTGGGCTCTCCTACAATGAGCAGTTCTTC,CASGSGLSYNEQFF